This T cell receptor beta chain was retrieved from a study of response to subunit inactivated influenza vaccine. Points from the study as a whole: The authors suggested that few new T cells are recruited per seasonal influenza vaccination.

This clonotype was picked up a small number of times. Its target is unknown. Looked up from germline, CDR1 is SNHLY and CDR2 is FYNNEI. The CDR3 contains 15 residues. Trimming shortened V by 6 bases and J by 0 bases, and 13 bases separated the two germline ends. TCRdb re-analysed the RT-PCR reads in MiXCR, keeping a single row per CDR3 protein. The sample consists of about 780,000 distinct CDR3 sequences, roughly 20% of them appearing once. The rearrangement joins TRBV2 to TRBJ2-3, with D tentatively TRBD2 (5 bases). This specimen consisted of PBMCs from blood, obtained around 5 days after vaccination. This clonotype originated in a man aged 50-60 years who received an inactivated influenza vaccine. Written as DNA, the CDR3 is TGTGCCAGCAGGATCGGACTGGGAAGCACAGATACGCAGTATTTT. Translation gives CASRIGLGSTDTQYF.